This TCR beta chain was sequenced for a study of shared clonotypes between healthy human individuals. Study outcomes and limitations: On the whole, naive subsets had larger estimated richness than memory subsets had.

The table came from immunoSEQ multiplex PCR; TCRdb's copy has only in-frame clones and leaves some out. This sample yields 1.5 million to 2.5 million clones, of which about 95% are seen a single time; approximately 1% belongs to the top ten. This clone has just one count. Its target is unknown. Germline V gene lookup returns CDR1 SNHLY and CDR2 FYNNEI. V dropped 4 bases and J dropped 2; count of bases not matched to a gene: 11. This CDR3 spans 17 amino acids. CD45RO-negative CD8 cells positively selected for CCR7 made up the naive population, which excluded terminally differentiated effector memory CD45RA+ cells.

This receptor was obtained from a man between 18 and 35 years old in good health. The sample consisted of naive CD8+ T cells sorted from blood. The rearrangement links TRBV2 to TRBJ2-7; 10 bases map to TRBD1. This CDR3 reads CASSGLEGTGAAYEQYF. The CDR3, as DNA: TGTGCCAGCAGTGGATTGGAGGGGACAGGGGCAGCCTACGAGCAGTACTTC.